This T cell receptor beta chain is from a study of blood T cell repertoires in COVID-19. About the study: Samples came from the United States, Italy and Spain, spanning acute and convalescent COVID-19. T cells, B-cell-depleted T cells, or PBMCs provided the cDNA or gDNA that served as material.

In germline, CDR1 is SGHNT, CDR2 YENEEA. V was pared by 5 bases and J by 6 bases, with 9 bases of the junction left unmatched. The CDR3 covers 16 residues. Patients of the Seattle cohort, enrolled during active infection, were followed longitudinally. As handled by the study authors: Using reference gene primer amplification, nucleated cell counts were estimated. Using immunoSEQ multiplex PCR, the repertoire was profiled, and TCRdb retains in-frame clones only, with some absent. V and J calls plus clone size are reproduced from that table; the DNA served to infer D and trimming. The sample lists 100,000 to 150,000 clones, approximately 89% occurring once.

The clonotype comes from a woman aged 80 or over with COVID-19, enrolled during active disease. The chain combines TRBV11-3 with TRBJ2-1; 11 nucleotides line up with TRBD2. The sample comprised peripheral blood. This CDR3 reads CASSAGTSGGGNEQFF. The CDR3 nucleotides read TGTGCCAGCAGCGCCGGGACTAGCGGAGGGGGCAATGAGCAGTTCTTC.